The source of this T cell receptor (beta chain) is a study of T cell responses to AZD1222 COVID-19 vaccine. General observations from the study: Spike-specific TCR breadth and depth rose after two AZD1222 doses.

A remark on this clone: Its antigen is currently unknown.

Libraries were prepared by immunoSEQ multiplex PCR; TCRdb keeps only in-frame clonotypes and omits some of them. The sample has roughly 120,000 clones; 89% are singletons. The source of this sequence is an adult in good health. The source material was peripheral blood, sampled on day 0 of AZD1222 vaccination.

The CDR3 reads CASTLPPDTQYF. The CDR3 nucleotides read TGTGCCAGCACTCTCCCCCCGGATACGCAGTATTTT. V gene TRBV27 combines with J gene TRBJ2-3; D gene ambiguous. The ends were cut back, 7 bases at V and 6 bases at J, with 11 bases in the middle. Germline V CDR1 and CDR2: MNHEY, SMNVEV (reference sequence). CDR3 length: 12 residues.